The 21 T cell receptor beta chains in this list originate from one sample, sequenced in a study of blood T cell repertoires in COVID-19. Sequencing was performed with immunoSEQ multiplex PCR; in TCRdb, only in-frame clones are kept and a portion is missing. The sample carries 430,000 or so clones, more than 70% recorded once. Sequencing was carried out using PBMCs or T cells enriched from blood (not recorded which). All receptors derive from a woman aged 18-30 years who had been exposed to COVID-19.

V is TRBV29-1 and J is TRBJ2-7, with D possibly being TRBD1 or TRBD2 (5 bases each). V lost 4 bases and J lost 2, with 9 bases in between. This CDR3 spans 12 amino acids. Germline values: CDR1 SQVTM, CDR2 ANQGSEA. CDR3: CSVGEGPYEQYF. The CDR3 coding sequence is TGCAGCGTTGGAGAGGGGCCCTACGAGCAGTACTTC.

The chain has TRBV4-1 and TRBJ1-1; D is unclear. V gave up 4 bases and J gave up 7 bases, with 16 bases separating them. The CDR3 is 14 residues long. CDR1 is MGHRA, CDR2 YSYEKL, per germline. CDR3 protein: CASSPIWARDEAFF. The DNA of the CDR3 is TGCGCCAGCAGCCCCATTTGGGCCCGGGATGAAGCTTTCTTT.

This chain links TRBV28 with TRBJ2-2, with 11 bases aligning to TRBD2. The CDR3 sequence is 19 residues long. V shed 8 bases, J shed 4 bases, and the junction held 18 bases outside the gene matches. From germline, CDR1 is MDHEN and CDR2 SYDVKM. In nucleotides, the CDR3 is TGTGCCAGCGTAACAGCGGGGCTAGCGGGGGGTTCGGTCACCGGGGAGCTGTTTTTT. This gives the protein CASVTAGLAGGSVTGELFF.

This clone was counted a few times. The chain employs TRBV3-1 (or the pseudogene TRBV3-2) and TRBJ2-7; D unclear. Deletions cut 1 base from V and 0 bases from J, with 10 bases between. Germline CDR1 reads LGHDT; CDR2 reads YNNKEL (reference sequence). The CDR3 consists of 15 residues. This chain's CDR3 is CASSQGSYTSYEQYF. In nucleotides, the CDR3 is TGTGCCAGCAGCCAAGGGAGCTACACCTCCTACGAGCAGTACTTC.

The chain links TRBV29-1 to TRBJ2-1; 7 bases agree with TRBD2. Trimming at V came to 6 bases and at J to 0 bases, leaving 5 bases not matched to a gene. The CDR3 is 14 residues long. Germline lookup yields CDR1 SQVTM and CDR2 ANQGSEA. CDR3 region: CSVLGGSSYNEQFF. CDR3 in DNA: TGCAGCGTCCTCGGGGGGAGCTCCTACAATGAGCAGTTCTTC.

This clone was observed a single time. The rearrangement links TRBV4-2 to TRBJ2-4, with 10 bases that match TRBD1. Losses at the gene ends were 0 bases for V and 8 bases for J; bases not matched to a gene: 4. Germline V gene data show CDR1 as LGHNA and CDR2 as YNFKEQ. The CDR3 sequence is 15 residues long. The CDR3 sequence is CASSQDSGTGDIQYF. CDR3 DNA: TGTGCCAGCAGCCAAGACAGTGGGACAGGGGACATTCAGTACTTC.

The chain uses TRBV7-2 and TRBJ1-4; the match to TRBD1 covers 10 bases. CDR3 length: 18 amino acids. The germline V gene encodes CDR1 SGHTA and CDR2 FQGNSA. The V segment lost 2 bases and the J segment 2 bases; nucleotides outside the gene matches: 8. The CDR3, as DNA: TGTGCCAGCAGCTTATACTGGGTGGGACAGGGGACTAATGAAAAACTGTTTTTT. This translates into CASSLYWVGQGTNEKLFF.

This CDR3 reads CASSLLLSGANVLTF. As DNA, the CDR3 is TGTGCCAGCAGCTTGCTCCTCTCTGGGGCCAACGTCCTGACTTTC. The chain joins TRBV5-6 to TRBJ2-6; D is uncertain. Trimming took 1 base from V and 0 from J, leaving 5 bases between them. Germline V gene sequence: CDR1 SGHDT, CDR2 YYEEEE. The CDR3 is 15 amino acids.

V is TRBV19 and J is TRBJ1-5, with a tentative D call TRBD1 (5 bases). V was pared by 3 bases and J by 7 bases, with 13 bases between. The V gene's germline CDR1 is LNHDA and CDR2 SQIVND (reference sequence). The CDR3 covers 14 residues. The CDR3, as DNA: TGTGCCAGTAGTATCGGACAAGTCCGCCAGCCCCAGCATTTT. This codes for CASSIGQVRQPQHF. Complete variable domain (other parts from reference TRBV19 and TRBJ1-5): DGGITQSPKYLFRKEGQNVTLSCEQNLNHDAMYWYRQDPGQGLRLIYYSQIVNDFQKGDIAEGYSVSREKKESFPLTVTSAQKNPTAFYLCASSIGQVRQPQHFGDGTRLSIL.

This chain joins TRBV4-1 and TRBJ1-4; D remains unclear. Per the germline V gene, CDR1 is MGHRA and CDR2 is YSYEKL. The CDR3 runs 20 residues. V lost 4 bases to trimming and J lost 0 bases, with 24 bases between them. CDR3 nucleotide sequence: TGCGCCAGCAGCCTACTAAAACTCAAGGGAGCCCCTGCAACTAATGAAAAACTGTTTTTT. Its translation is CASSLLKLKGAPATNEKLFF.

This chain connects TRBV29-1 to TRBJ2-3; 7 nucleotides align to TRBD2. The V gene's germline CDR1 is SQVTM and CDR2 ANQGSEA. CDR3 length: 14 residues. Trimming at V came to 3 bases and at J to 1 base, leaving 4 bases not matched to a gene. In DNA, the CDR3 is TGCAGCGTTGATAGGACTAGTGGCACAGATACGCAGTATTTT. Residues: CSVDRTSGTDTQYF.

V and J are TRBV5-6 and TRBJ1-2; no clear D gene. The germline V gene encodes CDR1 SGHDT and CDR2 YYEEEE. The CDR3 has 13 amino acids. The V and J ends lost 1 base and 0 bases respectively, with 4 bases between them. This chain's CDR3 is CASSLPANYGYTF. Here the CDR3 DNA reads TGTGCCAGCAGCTTGCCAGCTAACTATGGCTACACCTTC. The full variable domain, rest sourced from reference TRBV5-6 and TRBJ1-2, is DAGVTQSPTHLIKTRGQQVTLRCSPKSGHDTVSWYQQALGQGPQFIFQYYEEEERQRGNFPDRFSGHQFPNYSSELNVNALLLGDSALYLCASSLPANYGYTFGSGTRLTVV.

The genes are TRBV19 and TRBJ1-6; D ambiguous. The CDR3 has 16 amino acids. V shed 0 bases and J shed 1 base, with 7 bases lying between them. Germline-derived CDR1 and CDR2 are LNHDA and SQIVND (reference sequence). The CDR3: CASSIDGRSYNSPLHF. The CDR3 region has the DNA TGTGCCAGTAGTATAGATGGCAGATCCTATAATTCACCCCTCCACTTT.

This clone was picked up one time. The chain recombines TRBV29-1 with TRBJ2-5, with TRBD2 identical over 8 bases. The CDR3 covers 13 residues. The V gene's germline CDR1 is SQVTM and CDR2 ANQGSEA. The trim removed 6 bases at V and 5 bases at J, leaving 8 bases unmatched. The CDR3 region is CSVSPGGDETQYF. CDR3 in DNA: TGCAGCGTATCCCCGGGGGGGGATGAGACCCAGTACTTC.

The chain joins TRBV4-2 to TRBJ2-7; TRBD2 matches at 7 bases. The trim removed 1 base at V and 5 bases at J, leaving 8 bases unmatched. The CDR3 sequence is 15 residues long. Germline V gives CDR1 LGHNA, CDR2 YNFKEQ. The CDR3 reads CASSQVPGTNDEQYF. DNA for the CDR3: TGTGCCAGCAGCCAAGTACCTGGGACTAATGACGAGCAGTACTTC.

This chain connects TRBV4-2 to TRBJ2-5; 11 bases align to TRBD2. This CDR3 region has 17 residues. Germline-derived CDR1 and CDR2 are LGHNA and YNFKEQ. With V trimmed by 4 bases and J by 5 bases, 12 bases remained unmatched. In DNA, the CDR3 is TGTGCCAGCAGCCCATCGGGACTAGCGGACGGGGGGGAGACCCAGTACTTC. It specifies CASSPSGLADGGETQYF.

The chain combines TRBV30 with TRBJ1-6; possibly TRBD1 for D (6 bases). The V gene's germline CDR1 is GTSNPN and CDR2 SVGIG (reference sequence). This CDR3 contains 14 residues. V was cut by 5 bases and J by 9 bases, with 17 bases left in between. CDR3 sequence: CAWSRGGLGSPLHF. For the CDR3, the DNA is TGTGCCTGGTCCCGGGGGGGGCTTGGTTCACCCCTCCACTTT.

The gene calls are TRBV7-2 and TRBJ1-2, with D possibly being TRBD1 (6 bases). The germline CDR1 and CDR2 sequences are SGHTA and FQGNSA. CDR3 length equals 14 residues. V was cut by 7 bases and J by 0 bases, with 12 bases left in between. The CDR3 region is CASTLGHPNYGYTF. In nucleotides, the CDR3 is TGTGCCAGCACCCTGGGACACCCTAACTATGGCTACACCTTC.

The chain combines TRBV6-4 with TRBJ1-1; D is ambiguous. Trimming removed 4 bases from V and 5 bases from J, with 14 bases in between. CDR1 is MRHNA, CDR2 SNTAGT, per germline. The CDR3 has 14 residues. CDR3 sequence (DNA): TGTGCCAGCAGTGCCCGAGGAGATGGTACTGAAGCTTTCTTT. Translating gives CASSARGDGTEAFF.

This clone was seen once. The CDR3 is CASSEELGWAGYTF. CDR3 nucleotide sequence: TGTGCCAGCAGTGAGGAACTAGGATGGGCTGGCTACACCTTC. The chain links TRBV28 to TRBJ1-2; D uncertain. V lost 5 bases, J lost 7 bases, and 17 bases lay in between. The CDR3 totals 14 residues. Per germline, CDR1 MDHEN and CDR2 SYDVKM.

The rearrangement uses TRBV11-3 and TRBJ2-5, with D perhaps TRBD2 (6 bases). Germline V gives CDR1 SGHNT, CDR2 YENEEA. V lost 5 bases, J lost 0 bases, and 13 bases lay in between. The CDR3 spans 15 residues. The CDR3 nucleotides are TGTGCCAGCAGCAGGGGACGGGAGTACCAAGAGACCCAGTACTTC. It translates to CASSRGREYQETQYF.